This T cell receptor (beta chain) emerged from a study of cytomegalovirus exposure and HLA in healthy donors. Whole-study context: Genetic ancestry analysis placed around 76% of the approximately 400 donors that were genotyped in the Caucasian-associated cluster. The study, taken as a whole, reports: Reports described diagnosis of cytomegalovirus status by the classifier as highly specific and sensitive. Most observed TCR sequences were rare, whereas some public TCRs were detected in many donors.

Trimming took 0 bases from V and 5 from J; bases not matched to a gene: 12. This CDR3 region has 18 residues. Germline V gene sequence: CDR1 SGHDN, CDR2 FVKESK. As concerns this clone: What it recognizes is unknown.

A multiplex PCR was run with 60 Vbeta primers and 13 Jbeta primers. Clones were sequenced by immunoSEQ multiplex PCR, and TCRdb holds only the in-frame ones, with some missing. The sample comprises under 200,000 clones, around three quarters of which are singletons, and about 2% rests with the top ten. Sequenced input: PBMCs. This sequence joins TRBV14 and TRBJ1-1; 10 positions match TRBD1. The clonotype comes from a woman aged 45-65 years in good health and CMV-seronegative. The CDR3: CASSQERGQGSSRTEAFF. CDR3 sequence (DNA): TGTGCCAGCAGCCAAGAAAGGGGACAGGGGTCTAGCCGGACTGAAGCTTTCTTT.